Here is one TCR beta chain with its context. Its specific antigen is unknown. Base-call qualities are not available, and no considerably larger clone is one nucleotide away. The data belong to a study of T-cell reconstitution after alpha-beta-depleted transplantation in children (dated by TCRdb to about 2016). Study-wide context: Using TCR repertoire profiling, the study quantitatively followed how T-cell immune reconstitution unfolded in children after TCRalphabeta/CD19-depleted allogeneic hematopoietic cell transplantation.

The CDR3 numbers 15 residues from cysteine through phenylalanine. Only the CDR3 region is kept as DNA, spanning 45 bases read in frame from base 1. After removal of 3 bases from V and 6 bases from J, the junction retains 4 bases not matched to a gene. Taken from the germline V gene, the CDR1 and CDR2 loops are SNHLY and FYNNEI. Receptor amplification or capture employed PCR. TCRdb shows the sequencer as Illumina HiSeq 2500. TCR library preparation used molecular barcoding, with unique molecular identifiers applied to normalize quantification of the TCRbeta repertoire. The public reads were quality trimmed at Q25 with fastp and then assembled into clones with MiXCR by TCRdb, keeping productive beta chains. Merged by CDR3 protein, the rows form single entries marked with the most common genes and DNA. Across this sample there are 490,000 or so distinct CDR3 sequences, with about an eighth seen only once. Over 5.5% of the sample lies in the top ten.

The sample here was PBMCs from the stem cell graft donor, taken from the stem cell graft. This receptor was obtained from a human donor who donated a stem cell graft to a child with combined immunodeficiency. The rearrangement combines TRBV2 with TRBJ2-1; TRBD2 agrees with 11 junctional bases. The DNA sequence follows: TGTGCCAGCAGTGATTCGACTAGCGGGATCAATGAGCAGTTCTTC. This sequence encodes CASSDSTSGINEQFF.